The following is a TCR beta chain sequence with its context. The antigen is unknown. TCRdb's table, derived via immunoSEQ multiplex PCR, lists solely in-frame clones and lacks some. The sample holds 80,000 or so clones; approximately 83% are singletons and the top ten take about 10%. These data are taken from a study of T cell responses to AZD1222 COVID-19 vaccine. This CDR3 is built from 15 residues. Per germline, CDR1 SGHNT and CDR2 YYREEE (reference sequence). Trimming left V 1 base short and J 7 bases short, with 12 bases between. Whole-study results and caveats: No day 14 peak samples; only post-peak repertoires were characterized. White British donors predominated, females outnumbered males, and clonal diversity was possibly underestimated. With dominance at 160-218 and 743-854, vaccine-associated CD4 TCRs spanned spike. In the spike-specific TCR repertoire, nearly half reportedly target unmutated variant regions.

Sample: peripheral blood, taken 28 days after the second AZD1222 dose. The chain joins TRBV5-4 to TRBJ1-6, with D perhaps matching TRBD1 (6 bases). This sequence originates from an adult who received the AZD1222 COVID-19 vaccine. The CDR3: CASSLWGPENSPLHF. CDR3 DNA sequence: TGTGCCAGCAGCTTGTGGGGGCCGGAGAATTCACCCCTCCACTTT.